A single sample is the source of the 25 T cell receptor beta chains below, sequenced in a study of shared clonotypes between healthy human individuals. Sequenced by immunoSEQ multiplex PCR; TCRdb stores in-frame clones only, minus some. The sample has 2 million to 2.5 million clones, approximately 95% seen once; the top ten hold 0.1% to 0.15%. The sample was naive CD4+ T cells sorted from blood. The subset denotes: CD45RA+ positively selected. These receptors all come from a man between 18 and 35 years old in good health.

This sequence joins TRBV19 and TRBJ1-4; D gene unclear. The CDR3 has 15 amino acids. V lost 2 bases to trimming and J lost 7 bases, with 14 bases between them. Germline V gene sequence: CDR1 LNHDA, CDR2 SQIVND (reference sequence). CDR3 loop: CASSISGMYFEKLFF. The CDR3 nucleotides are TGTGCCAGTAGTATAAGCGGAATGTACTTTGAAAAACTGTTTTTT. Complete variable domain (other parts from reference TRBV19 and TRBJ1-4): DGGITQSPKYLFRKEGQNVTLSCEQNLNHDAMYWYRQDPGQGLRLIYYSQIVNDFQKGDIAEGYSVSREKKESFPLTVTSAQKNPTAFYLCASSISGMYFEKLFFGSGTQLSVL.

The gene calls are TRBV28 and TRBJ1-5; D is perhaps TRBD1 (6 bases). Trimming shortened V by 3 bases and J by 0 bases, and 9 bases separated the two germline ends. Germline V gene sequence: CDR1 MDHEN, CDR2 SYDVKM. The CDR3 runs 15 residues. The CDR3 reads CASSFTGPSNQPQHF. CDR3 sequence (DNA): TGTGCCAGCAGTTTTACAGGGCCTAGCAATCAGCCCCAGCATTTT.

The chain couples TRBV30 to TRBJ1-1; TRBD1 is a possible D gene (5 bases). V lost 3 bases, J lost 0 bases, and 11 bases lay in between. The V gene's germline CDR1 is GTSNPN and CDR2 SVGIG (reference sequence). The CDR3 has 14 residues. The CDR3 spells CAWSRQTLNTEAFF. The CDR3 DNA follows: TGTGCCTGGAGCCGACAGACACTGAACACTGAAGCTTTCTTT.

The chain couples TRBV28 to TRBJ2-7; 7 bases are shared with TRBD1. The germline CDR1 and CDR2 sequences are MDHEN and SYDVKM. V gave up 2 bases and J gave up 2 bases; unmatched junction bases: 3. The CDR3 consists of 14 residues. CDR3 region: CASSLRDSPYEQYF. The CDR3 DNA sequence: TGTGCCAGCAGTTTAAGGGACAGCCCCTACGAGCAGTACTTC.

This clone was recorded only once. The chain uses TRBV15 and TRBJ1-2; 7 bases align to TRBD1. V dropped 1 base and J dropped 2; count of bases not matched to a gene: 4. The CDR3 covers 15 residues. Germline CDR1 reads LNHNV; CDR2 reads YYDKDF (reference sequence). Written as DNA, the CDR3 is TGTGCCACCAGCAGAGCCGGGACAGTAAACTATGGCTACACCTTC. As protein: CATSRAGTVNYGYTF.

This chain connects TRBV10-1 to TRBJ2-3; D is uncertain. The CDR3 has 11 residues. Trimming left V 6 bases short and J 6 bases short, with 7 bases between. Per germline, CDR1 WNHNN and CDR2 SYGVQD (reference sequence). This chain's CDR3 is CASRSRDTQYF. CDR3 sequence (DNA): TGCGCCAGCAGGTCTCGGGATACGCAGTATTTT.

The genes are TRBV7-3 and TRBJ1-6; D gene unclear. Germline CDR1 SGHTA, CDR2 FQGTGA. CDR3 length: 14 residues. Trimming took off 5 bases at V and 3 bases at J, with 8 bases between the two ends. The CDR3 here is CASSPGFYNSPLHF. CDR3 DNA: TGTGCCAGCAGCCCCGGGTTCTATAATTCACCCCTCCACTTT.

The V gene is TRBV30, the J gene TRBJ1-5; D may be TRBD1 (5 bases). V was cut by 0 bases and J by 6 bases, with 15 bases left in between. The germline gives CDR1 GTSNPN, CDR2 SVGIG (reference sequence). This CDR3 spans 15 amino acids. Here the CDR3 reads CAWSVLGHPLQPQHF. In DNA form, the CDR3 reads TGTGCCTGGAGTGTACTCGGACACCCCCTTCAGCCCCAGCATTTT.

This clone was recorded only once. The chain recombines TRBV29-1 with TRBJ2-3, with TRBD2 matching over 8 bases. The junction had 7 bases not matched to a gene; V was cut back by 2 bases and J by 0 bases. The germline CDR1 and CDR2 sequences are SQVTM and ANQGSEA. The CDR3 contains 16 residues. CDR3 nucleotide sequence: TGCAGCGTTGAAAAGGTACTAGCGGCTAGCACAGATACGCAGTATTTT. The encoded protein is CSVEKVLAASTDTQYF.

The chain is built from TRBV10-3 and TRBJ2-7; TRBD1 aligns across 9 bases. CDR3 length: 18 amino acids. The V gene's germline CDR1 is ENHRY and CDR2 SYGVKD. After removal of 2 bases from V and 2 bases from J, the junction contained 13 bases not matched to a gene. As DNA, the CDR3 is TGTGCCATCAGTGAGGGTGCAGTACGGGGACAGGGCCCCTACGAGCAGTACTTC. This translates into CAISEGAVRGQGPYEQYF.

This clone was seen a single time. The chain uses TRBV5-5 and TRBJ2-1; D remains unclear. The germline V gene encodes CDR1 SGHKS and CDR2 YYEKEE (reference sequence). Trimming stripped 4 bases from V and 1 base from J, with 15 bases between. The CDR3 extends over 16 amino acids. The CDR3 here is CASSAGRARSYNEQFF. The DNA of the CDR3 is TGTGCCAGCAGCGCAGGCCGGGCGAGGTCCTACAATGAGCAGTTCTTC. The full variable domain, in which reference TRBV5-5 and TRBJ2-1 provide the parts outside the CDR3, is DAGVTQSPTHLIKTRGQQVTLRCSPISGHKSVSWYQQVLGQGPQFIFQYYEKEERGRGNFPDRFSARQFPNYSSELNVNALLLGDSALYLCASSAGRARSYNEQFFGPGTRLTVL.

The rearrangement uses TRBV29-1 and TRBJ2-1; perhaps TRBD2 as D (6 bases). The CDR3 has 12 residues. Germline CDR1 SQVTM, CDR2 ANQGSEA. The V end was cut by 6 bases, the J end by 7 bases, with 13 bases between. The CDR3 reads CSVPGRENEQFF. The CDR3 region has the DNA TGCAGCGTCCCCGGACGGGAGAATGAGCAGTTCTTC.

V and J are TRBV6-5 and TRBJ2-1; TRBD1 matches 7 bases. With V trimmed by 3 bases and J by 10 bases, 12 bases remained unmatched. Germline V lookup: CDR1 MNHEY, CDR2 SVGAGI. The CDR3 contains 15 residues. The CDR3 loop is CASSYRDSRGREQFF. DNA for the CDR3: TGTGCCAGCAGTTATAGGGACAGCCGGGGACGGGAGCAGTTCTTC.

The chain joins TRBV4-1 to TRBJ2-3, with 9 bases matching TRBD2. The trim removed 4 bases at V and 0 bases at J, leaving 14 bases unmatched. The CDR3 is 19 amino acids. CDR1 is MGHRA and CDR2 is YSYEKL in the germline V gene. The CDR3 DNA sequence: TGCGCCAGCAGCCCCCCGGACGGGACTAGCCGTTCTAGCACAGATACGCAGTATTTT. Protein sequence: CASSPPDGTSRSSTDTQYF.

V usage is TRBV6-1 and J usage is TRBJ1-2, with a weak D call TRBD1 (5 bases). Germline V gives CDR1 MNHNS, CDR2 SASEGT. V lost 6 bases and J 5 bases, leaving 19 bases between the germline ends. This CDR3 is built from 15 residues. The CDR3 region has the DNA TGTGCCAGCAGCCCTGGAGGGGCCCTCGGTTATGGCTACACCTTC. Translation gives CASSPGGALGYGYTF.

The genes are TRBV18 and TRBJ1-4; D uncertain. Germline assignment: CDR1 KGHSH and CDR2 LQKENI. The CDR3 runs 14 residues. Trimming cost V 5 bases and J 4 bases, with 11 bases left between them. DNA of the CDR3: TGTGCCAGCTCAAGAAAAGCGTTTAATGAAAAACTGTTTTTT. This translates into CASSRKAFNEKLFF.

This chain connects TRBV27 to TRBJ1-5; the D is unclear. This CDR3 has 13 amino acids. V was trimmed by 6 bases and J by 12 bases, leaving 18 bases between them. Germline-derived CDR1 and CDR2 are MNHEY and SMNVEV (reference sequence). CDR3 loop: CASRYTGNQVQHF. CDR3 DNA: TGTGCCAGCAGGTACACGGGTAATCAGGTCCAGCATTTT.

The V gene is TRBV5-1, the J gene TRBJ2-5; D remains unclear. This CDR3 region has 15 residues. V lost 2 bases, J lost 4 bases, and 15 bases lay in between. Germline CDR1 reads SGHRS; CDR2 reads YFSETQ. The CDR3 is CASSFSGESVETQYF. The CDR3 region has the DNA TGCGCCAGCAGCTTTTCGGGCGAGTCGGTAGAGACCCAGTACTTC. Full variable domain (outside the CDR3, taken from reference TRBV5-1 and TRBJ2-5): KAGVTQTPRYLIKTRGQQVTLSCSPISGHRSVSWYQQTPGQGLQFLFEYFSETQRNKGNFPGRFSGRQFSNSRSEMNVSTLELGDSALYLCASSFSGESVETQYFGPGTRLLVL.

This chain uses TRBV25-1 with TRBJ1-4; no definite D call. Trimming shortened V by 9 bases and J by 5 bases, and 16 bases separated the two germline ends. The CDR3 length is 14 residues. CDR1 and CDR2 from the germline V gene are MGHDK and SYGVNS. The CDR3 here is CASGQDGINEKLFF. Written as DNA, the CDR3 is TGTGCCAGTGGTCAGGACGGTATAAATGAAAAACTGTTTTTT.

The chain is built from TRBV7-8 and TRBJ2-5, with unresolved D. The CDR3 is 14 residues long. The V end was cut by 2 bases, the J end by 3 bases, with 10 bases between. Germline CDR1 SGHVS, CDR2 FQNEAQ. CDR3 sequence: CASSLIWSEETQYF. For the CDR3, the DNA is TGTGCCAGCAGCTTAATTTGGTCAGAAGAGACCCAGTACTTC.

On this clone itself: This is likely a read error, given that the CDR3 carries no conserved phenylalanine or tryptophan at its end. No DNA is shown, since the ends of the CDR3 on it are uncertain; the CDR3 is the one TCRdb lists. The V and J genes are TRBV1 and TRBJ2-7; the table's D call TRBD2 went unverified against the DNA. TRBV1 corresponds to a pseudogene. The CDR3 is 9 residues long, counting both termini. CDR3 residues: CTSSQPSGL.

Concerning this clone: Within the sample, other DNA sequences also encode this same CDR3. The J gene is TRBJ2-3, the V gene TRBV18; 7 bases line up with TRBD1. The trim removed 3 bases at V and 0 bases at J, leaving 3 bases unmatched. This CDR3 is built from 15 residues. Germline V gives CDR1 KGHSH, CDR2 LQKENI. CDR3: CASSPGTASTDTQYF. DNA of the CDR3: TGTGCCAGCTCACCCGGGACAGCTAGCACAGATACGCAGTATTTT.

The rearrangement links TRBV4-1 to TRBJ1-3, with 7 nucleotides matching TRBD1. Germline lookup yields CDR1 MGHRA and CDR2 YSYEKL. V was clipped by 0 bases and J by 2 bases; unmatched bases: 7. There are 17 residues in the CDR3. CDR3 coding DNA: TGCGCCAGCAGCCAAGATATGAGGGGGCGGACTGGAAACACCATATATTTT. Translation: CASSQDMRGRTGNTIYF.

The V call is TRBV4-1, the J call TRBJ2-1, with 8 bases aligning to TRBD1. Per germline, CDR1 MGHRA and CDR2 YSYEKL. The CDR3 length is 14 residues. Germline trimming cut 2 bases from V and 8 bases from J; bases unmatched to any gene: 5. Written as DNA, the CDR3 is TGCGCCAGCAGCCAAAGGACAGGGTCTGATGAGCAGTTCTTC. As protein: CASSQRTGSDEQFF.

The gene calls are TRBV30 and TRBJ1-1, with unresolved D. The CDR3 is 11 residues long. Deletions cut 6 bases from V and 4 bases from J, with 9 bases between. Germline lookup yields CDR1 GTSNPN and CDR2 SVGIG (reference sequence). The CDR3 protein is CACSRSTEAFF. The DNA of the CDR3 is TGTGCCTGCTCGCGCTCCACTGAAGCTTTCTTT.